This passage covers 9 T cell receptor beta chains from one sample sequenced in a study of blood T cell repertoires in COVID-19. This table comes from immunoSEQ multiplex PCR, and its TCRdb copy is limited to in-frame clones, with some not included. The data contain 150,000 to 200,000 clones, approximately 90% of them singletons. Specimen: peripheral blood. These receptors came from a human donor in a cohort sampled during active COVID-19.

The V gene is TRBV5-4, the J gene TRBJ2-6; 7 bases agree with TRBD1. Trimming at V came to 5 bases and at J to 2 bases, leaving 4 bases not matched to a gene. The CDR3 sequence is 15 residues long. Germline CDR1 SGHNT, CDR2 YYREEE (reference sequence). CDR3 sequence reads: CASRPQGTGANVLTF. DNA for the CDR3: TGTGCCAGCAGGCCACAGGGGACTGGGGCCAACGTCCTGACTTTC.

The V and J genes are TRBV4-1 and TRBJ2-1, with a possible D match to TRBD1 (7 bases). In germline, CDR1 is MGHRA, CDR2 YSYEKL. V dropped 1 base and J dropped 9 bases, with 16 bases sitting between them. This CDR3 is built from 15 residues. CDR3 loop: CASSQVEGATGEQFF. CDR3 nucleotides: TGCGCCAGCAGCCAAGTGGAGGGGGCAACGGGTGAGCAGTTCTTC.

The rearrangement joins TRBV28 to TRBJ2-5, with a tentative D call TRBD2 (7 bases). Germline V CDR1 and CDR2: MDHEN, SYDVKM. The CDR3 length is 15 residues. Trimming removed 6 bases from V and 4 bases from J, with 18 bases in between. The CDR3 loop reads CASRGGASGRETQYF. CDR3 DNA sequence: TGTGCCAGCAGGGGGGGGGCTAGCGGTAGAGAGACCCAGTACTTC.

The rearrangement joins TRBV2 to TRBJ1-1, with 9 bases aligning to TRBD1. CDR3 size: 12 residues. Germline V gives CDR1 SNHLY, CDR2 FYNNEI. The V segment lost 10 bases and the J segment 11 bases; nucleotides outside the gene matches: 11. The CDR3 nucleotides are TGTGCCATTAGGGTGCCGGGACAGGGTGCTTTCTTT. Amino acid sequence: CAIRVPGQGAFF.

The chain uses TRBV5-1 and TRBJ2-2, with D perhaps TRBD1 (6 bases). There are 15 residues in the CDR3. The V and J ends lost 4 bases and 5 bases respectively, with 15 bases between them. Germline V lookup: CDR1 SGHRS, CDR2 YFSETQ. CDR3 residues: CASSPGTQLTGELFF. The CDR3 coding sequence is TGCGCCAGCAGCCCCGGGACACAGCTTACCGGGGAGCTGTTTTTT.

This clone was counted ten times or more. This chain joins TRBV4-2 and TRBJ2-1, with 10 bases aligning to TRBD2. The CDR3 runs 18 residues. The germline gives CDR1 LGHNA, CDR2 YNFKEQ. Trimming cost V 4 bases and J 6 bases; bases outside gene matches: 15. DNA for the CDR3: TGTGCCAGCAGCCGGCAGGTTAGCGGGAGGTCCCTTGGCAATGAGCAGTTCTTC. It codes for CASSRQVSGRSLGNEQFF.

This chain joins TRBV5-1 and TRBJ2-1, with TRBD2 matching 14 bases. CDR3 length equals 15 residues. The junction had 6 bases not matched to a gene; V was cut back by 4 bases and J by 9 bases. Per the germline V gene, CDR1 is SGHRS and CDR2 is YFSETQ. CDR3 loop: CASSGGTSGRIEQFF. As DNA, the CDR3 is TGCGCCAGCAGCGGAGGGACTAGCGGGAGAATTGAGCAGTTCTTC.

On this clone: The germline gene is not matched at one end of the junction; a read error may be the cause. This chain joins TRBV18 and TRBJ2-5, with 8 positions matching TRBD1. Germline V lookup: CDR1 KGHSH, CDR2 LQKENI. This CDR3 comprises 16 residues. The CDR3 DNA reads TGTGCCAGCTCAGCACCCTATGGACAGGGTTTGGAGACCCAGTACTTC. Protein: CASSAPYGQGLETQYF. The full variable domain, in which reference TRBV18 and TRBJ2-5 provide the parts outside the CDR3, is NAGVMQNPRHLVRRRGQEARLRCSPMKGHSHVYWYRQLPEEGLKFMVYLQKENIIDESGMPKERFSAEFPKEGPSILRIQQVVRGDSAAYFCASSAPYGQGLETQYFGPGTRLLVL.

The CDR3 reads CASSRGLAGNYEQYF. CDR3 coding DNA: TGCGCCAGCAGCCGGGGGCTAGCGGGGAACTACGAGCAGTACTTC. The chain recombines TRBV4-3 with TRBJ2-7; 9 positions match TRBD2. With V trimmed by 4 bases and J by 3 bases, 7 bases remained unmatched. Germline V lookup: CDR1 LGHNA, CDR2 YSLEER. The CDR3 has 15 residues.